These 7 T cell receptor beta chains were all obtained from the same sample, sequenced in a study of T cell repertoires in cytomegalovirus infection (dated by TCRdb to between 2019 and 2020). The sequencer listed for this sample is Illumina HiSeq 1500. In-frame beta chains were kept once TCRdb had trimmed the public reads at Q25 with fastp and called clones with MiXCR. Rows with a matching CDR3 protein are joined into one entry that keeps the most common DNA and genes. This sample comprises around 180,000 distinct CDR3 sequences, about 20% of them detected only once. The ten largest clones take up around 3.1% of the sample. The source material was PBMCs. The receptors originated from a human donor in good health (CMV status not recorded). Some clones in this sample may be carry-over from other donors' samples.

This clonotype has a handful of counts. The rearrangement links TRBV19 to TRBJ2-2; 8 bases are shared with TRBD2. The CDR3 is 16 residues long. V dropped 5 bases and J dropped 0; count of bases not matched to a gene: 5. Germline CDR1 reads LNHDA; CDR2 reads SQIVND (reference sequence). CDR3 sequence reads: CASSLRGGPNTGELFF. In nucleotides, the CDR3 is TGTGCCAGTAGTCTTCGGGGGGGACCGAACACCGGGGAGCTGTTTTTT.

This clonotype was counted at least ten times. The rearrangement links TRBV27 to TRBJ1-2, with D unclear. The V and J ends lost 8 bases and 8 bases respectively, with 12 bases between them. CDR3 length: 11 amino acids. The germline gives CDR1 MNHEY, CDR2 SMNVEV (reference sequence). CDR3 protein: CASGLGGGYTF. CDR3 nucleotides: TGTGCCAGCGGGTTAGGCGGCGGCTACACCTTC.

This clonotype was seen a few times. The rearrangement joins TRBV28 to TRBJ2-7, with a tentative D call TRBD1 (6 bases). Looked up from germline, CDR1 is MDHEN and CDR2 is SYDVKM. V lost 3 bases to trimming and J lost 3 bases, with 9 bases between them. The CDR3 spans 13 residues. CDR3 nucleotides: TGTGCCAGCAGTTTCCGGGACAACTACGAGCAGTACTTC. It codes for CASSFRDNYEQYF.

The V gene is TRBV2, the J gene TRBJ1-2; no firm D call. Germline V lookup: CDR1 SNHLY, CDR2 FYNNEI. This CDR3 is built from 13 residues. V dropped 7 bases and J dropped 4 bases, with 13 bases sitting between them. CDR3 nucleotides: TGTGCCAGCACCCCGGGCAGGAGCTATGGCTACACCTTC. Its translation is CASTPGRSYGYTF.

The chain has TRBV6-2 or TRBV6-3 and TRBJ1-1; 7 bases are shared with TRBD1. After removal of 5 bases from V and 5 bases from J, the junction contained 17 bases not matched to a gene. CDR1 is MNHEY, CDR2 SVGEGT, per germline. The CDR3 runs to 17 residues. The CDR3 spells CASSVPGQLRLGTEAFF. CDR3 in DNA: TGTGCCAGCAGTGTACCGGGACAGCTCAGGTTGGGGACTGAAGCTTTCTTT.

In this sample, this clonotype turned up many times. J is TRBJ2-3 and V is TRBV7-2; D gene uncertain. Trimming stripped 5 bases from V and 1 base from J, with 10 bases between. The CDR3 covers 14 residues. Germline-derived CDR1 and CDR2 are SGHTA and FQGNSA. CDR3 amino acids: CASSLHDGTDTQYF. The DNA for the CDR3 is TGTGCCAGCAGCCTCCACGACGGCACAGATACGCAGTATTTT.

This clonotype was seen only a few times. The chain carries TRBV7-9 and TRBJ2-1; the D call may be TRBD1 or TRBD2 (5 bases each). Trimming removed 7 bases at V and 7 bases at J, with 17 bases between. The CDR3 consists of 14 residues. CDR1 SEHNR and CDR2 FQNEAQ come from the germline V gene (reference sequence). The CDR3 sequence is CASTPLRGANEQFF. CDR3 DNA: TGTGCCAGCACCCCCCTGAGAGGGGCGAATGAGCAGTTCTTC.